This T cell receptor (beta chain) emerged from a study of spatial heterogeneity in lung cancer. Germline CDR1 reads MDHEN; CDR2 reads SYDVKM. CDR3 length: 15 residues. Between the trimmed V and J ends, which lost 5 bases and 2 bases, there was a span of 13 bases. This clonotype was seen more than once but under ten times. Time point given: sample taken at primary tumor resection. Unsorted whole RNA samples from tumor, nontumor lung or frozen PBMC were sequenced. TCRdb redid the calling of the 5' RACE reads with MiXCR, one entry per CDR3 protein. Of under 100,000 distinct CDR3 sequences in the sample, roughly 10% were seen once.

The sequences come from PBMCs, collected at surgery. This chain links TRBV28 with TRBJ2-1; possibly TRBD2 for D (5 bases). The clonotype originates from a male donor with early-stage non-small cell lung cancer. The CDR3: CASSPRVAPYNEQFF. In nucleotides, the CDR3 is TGTGCCAGCAGTCCGAGGGTAGCTCCCTACAATGAGCAGTTCTTC.